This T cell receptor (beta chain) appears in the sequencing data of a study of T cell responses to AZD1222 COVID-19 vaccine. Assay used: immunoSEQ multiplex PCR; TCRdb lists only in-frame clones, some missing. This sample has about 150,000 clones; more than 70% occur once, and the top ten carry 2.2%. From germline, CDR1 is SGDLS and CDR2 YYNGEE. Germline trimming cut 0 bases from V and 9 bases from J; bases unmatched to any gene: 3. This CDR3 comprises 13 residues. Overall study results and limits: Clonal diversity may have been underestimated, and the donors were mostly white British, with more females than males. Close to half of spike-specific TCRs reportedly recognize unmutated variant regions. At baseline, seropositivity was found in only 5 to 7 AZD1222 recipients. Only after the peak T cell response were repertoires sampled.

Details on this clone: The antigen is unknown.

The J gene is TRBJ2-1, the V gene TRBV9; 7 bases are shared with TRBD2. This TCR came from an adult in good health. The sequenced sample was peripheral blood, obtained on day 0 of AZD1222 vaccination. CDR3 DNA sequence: TGTGCCAGCAGCGTAGGTTGGGAGGGTGAGCAGTTCTTC. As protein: CASSVGWEGEQFF.